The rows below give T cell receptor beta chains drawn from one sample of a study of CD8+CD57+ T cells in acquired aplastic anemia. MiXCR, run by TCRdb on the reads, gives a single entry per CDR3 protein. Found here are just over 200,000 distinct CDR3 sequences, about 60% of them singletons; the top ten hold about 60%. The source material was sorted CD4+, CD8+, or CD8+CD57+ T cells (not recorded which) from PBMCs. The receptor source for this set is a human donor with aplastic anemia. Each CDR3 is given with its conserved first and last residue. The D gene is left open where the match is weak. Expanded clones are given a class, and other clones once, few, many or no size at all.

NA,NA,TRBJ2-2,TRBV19,CASSKGRTGELFF,TGTGCCAGTAGTAAGGGGAGAACCGGGGAGCTGTTTTTT
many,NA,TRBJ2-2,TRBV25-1,CASSGRISNTGELFF,TGTGCCAGCAGTGGCCGAATTTCAAACACCGGGGAGCTGTTTTTT
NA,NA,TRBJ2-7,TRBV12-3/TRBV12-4,CASSFLWGIPPRGAGFPLFYEQYF,TGTGCCAGCAGTTTCCTTTGGGGGATTCCCCCTAGGGGTGCTGGATTTCCCTTATTCTACGAGCAGTACTTC
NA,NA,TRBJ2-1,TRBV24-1,CATSDPGGSSYNEQFF,TGTGCCACCAGTGACCCCGGGGGAAGCTCCTACAATGAGCAGTTCTTC
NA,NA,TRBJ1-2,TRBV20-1,CSAWGNGYTF,TGCAGTGCTTGGGGAAATGGCTACACCTTC
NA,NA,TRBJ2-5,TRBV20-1,CSVELMREGWGETQYF,TGCAGCGTTGAACTTATGCGAGAGGGTTGGGGAGAGACCCAGTACTTC
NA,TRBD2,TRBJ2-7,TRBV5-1,CASSGQGLAGAGPYEQYF,TGCGCCAGCAGCGGTCAGGGACTAGCGGGGGCGGGCCCCTACGAGCAGTACTTC
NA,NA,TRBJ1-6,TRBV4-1,CASSLGEGKSPLHF,TGCGCCAGCAGCCTGGGAGAAGGGAAATCACCCCTCCACTTT
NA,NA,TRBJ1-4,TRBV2,CASGGNKLFF,TGTGCCAGCGGGGGGAACAAACTGTTTTTT
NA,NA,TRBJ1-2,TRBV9,CASSVGIGEGYTF,TGTGCCAGCAGCGTAGGTATAGGGGAAGGCTACACCTTC
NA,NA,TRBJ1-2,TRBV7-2,CASSSRGEPNYGYTF,TGTGCCAGCAGCTCTAGGGGGGAGCCTAACTATGGCTACACCTTC
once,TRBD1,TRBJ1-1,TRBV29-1,CSLRDRGMNTEAFF,TGCAGCCTCCGGGACAGGGGAATGAACACTGAAGCTTTCTTT
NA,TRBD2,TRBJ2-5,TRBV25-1,CASSWAGGEETQYF,TGTGCCAGCAGCTGGGCGGGAGGCGAAGAGACCCAGTACTTC